This is a list of T cell receptor beta chains from one sample in a study of naive and memory T cell subsets. TCRdb used MiXCR to reprocess the UMI-ligation and nested PCR reads, holding one entry per CDR3 protein. The sample carries tens of thousands of distinct CDR3 sequences, over 9% recorded once. The source material was naive CD4+ T cells from blood. The receptors shown here come from a human donor in good health. The CDR3 runs from the conserved cysteine through the conserved F or W. The order of the fields is J gene, clone size, D gene, V gene, CDR3 protein, CDR3 DNA. The D gene is left open where the match is weak. Clone size appears in some rows only: once, few, many, or a class for an expanded clone.

>TRBJ2-2|-|-|TRBV14
CASRGGSNTGELFF
TGTGCCAGCAGGGGCGGGTCGAACACCGGGGAGCTGTTTTTT
>TRBJ2-1|few|TRBD2|TRBV29-1
CSVVTSGTNEQFF
TGCAGCGTTGTTACTAGCGGAACCAATGAGCAGTTCTTC
>TRBJ2-1|-|-|TRBV7-2
CASSPRKDGNEQFF
TGTGCCAGCAGCCCCCGCAAGGACGGGAATGAGCAGTTCTTC
>TRBJ2-7|-|-|TRBV6-2/TRBV6-3
CASSPAGTRSYEQYF
TGTGCCAGCAGTCCAGCCGGGACACGCTCCTACGAGCAGTACTTC
>TRBJ2-7|few|TRBD1|TRBV7-2
CASSLGAGGFYEQYF
TGTGCCAGCAGCTTAGGTGCAGGGGGCTTCTACGAGCAGTACTTC
>TRBJ1-1|many|-|TRBV11-2
CASSSPGGMNTEAFF
TGTGCCAGCAGCTCTCCTGGGGGCATGAACACTGAAGCTTTCTTT
>TRBJ2-3|many|TRBD2|TRBV7-2
CASSFRGTSGTDTQYF
TGTGCCAGCAGCTTCCGAGGGACTAGCGGAACAGATACGCAGTATTTT
>TRBJ2-7|few|-|TRBV27
CASRGQTTYEQYF
TGTGCCAGTAGAGGACAGACTACCTACGAGCAGTACTTC
>TRBJ1-5|few|-|TRBV29-1
CSVQRDSNQPQHF
TGCAGCGTCCAAAGGGATAGCAATCAGCCCCAGCATTTT
>TRBJ2-3|-|-|TRBV18
CASSPGKLGPGESTDTQYF
TGTGCCAGCTCACCAGGAAAGCTGGGGCCGGGTGAAAGCACAGATACGCAGTATTTT
>TRBJ2-7|many|TRBD2|TRBV12-3/TRBV12-4
CASSLEGSGSAYEQYF
TGTGCCAGCAGTTTAGAGGGTAGCGGGAGTGCCTACGAGCAGTACTTC
>TRBJ2-7|-|-|TRBV20-1
CSASMGTYEQYF
TGCAGTGCTAGTATGGGGACCTACGAGCAGTACTTC
>TRBJ1-5|-|TRBD1|TRBV9
CASSVGGQGGQPQHF
TGTGCCAGCAGCGTAGGGGGACAGGGAGGTCAGCCCCAGCATTTT
>TRBJ2-1|few|TRBD2|TRBV7-9
CASSLGGSGSQFF
TGTGCCAGCAGCTTAGGTGGTAGCGGGAGTCAGTTCTTC
>TRBJ2-1|few|-|TRBV6-2/TRBV6-3
CASSTRSYNEQFF
TGTGCCAGCAGTACCCGTTCCTACAATGAGCAGTTCTTC
>TRBJ1-4|-|-|TRBV27
CASRARATNEKLFF
TGTGCCAGCAGGGCCAGGGCGACTAATGAAAAACTGTTTTTT
>TRBJ2-2|many|-|TRBV12-3/TRBV12-4
CASSLNTGELFF
TGTGCCAGCAGCTTAAACACCGGGGAGCTGTTTTTT
>TRBJ1-6|-|-|TRBV12-3/TRBV12-4
CASSSSGTSNSPLHF
TGTGCCAGCAGTTCCTCCGGGACAAGTAATTCACCCCTCCACTTT
>TRBJ2-3|few|-|TRBV20-1
CSARDWGSEKDTQYF
TGCAGTGCTAGAGATTGGGGTTCAGAAAAAGATACGCAGTATTTT
>TRBJ2-1|many|TRBD2|TRBV7-9
CASSLVPQHIAGEVNEQFF
TGTGCCAGCAGCTTAGTCCCCCAGCACATAGCGGGAGAGGTCAATGAGCAGTTCTTC
>TRBJ1-1|many|-|TRBV12-3/TRBV12-4
CASSLDSRSGTEAFF
TGTGCCAGCAGTTTGGACAGTAGGTCAGGCACTGAAGCTTTCTTT
>TRBJ1-2|-|TRBD1|TRBV18
CASSSGQGNYGYTF
TGTGCCAGCTCATCCGGACAGGGCAACTATGGCTACACCTTC
>TRBJ2-3|many|-|TRBV27
CASSLTGYSTDTQYF
TGTGCCAGCAGTTTGACAGGATATAGCACAGATACGCAGTATTTT
>TRBJ2-1|few|-|TRBV5-1
CASSLVSGPSHEQFF
TGCGCCAGCAGCTTGGTTTCGGGGCCCTCCCATGAGCAGTTCTTC
>TRBJ2-5|-|-|TRBV20-1
CSAPLSGEYQETQYF
TGCAGTGCTCCCTTATCTGGGGAGTACCAAGAGACCCAGTACTTC
>TRBJ2-6|-|-|TRBV5-7
CASSLAAGCQSGANVLTF
TGTGCCAGCAGCTTGGCCGCAGGGTGTCAGTCCGGGGCCAACGTCCTGACTTTC
>TRBJ1-2|-|-|TRBV12-3/TRBV12-4
CASRKGGVSNYGYTF
TGTGCCAGCAGAAAGGGGGGAGTCTCTAACTATGGCTACACCTTC
>TRBJ2-5|few|-|TRBV18
CASSPQETQYF
TGTGCCAGCTCACCACAAGAGACCCAGTACTTC
>TRBJ2-3|many|TRBD1|TRBV25-1
CASSDPGQGSVDTQYF
TGTGCCAGCAGTGATCCCGGACAGGGTAGTGTAGATACGCAGTATTTT
>TRBJ1-1|few|-|TRBV20-1
CSARPTSEAFF
TGCAGTGCTAGGCCCACAAGTGAAGCTTTCTTT
>TRBJ2-5|few|-|TRBV7-2
CASSLKGKWQGRETQYF
TGTGCCAGCAGCTTAAAGGGCAAGTGGCAGGGTCGGGAGACCCAGTACTTC
>TRBJ2-3|once|TRBD2|TRBV3-1
CASSLLAGGEDTQYF
TGTGCCAGCAGCCTCCTAGCGGGGGGGGAAGATACGCAGTATTTT
>TRBJ2-1|few|TRBD1|TRBV6-2/TRBV6-3
CASSYATGTGLFYNEQFF
TGTGCCAGCAGTTACGCCACCGGGACAGGCTTATTCTACAATGAGCAGTTCTTC
>TRBJ2-3|many|TRBD2|TRBV7-8
CASATGTSGRTDTQYF
TGTGCCAGCGCTACCGGGACTAGCGGGAGGACAGATACGCAGTATTTT
>TRBJ2-7|once|-|TRBV21-1
CASSKVAYEQYF
TGTGCCAGCAGCAAAGTTGCCTACGAGCAGTACTTC
>TRBJ2-2|-|-|TRBV24-1
CATCRSGNTGELFF
TGTGCCACCTGTCGGTCAGGGAACACCGGGGAGCTGTTTTTT
>TRBJ1-6|-|TRBD1|TRBV11-3
CASSPDRASPLHF
TGTGCCAGCAGCCCAGACAGGGCATCACCCCTCCACTTT
>TRBJ1-5|few|-|TRBV20-1
CSASLSTRYSNQPQHF
TGCAGTGCTAGTCTTAGCACAAGATATAGCAATCAGCCCCAGCATTTT
>TRBJ2-5|-|-|TRBV12-3/TRBV12-4
CASSKKQTQYF
TGTGCCAGCAGCAAGAAACAGACCCAGTACTTC
>TRBJ2-7|-|-|TRBV28
CASSRQIVYEQYF
TGTGCCAGCAGTCGACAGATCGTTTACGAGCAGTACTTC
>TRBJ2-2|-|TRBD1|TRBV19
CASSIRGQGGTGELFF
TGTGCCAGTAGTATTAGGGGACAGGGAGGCACCGGGGAGCTGTTTTTT
>TRBJ2-7|-|-|TRBV7-9
CASSQSRLEQYF
TGTGCCAGCAGCCAATCTAGACTCGAGCAGTACTTC
>TRBJ2-3|-|TRBD2|TRBV20-1
CSARDTGGPSDTQYF
TGCAGTGCTAGAGATACGGGGGGTCCTTCCGATACGCAGTATTTT
>TRBJ1-5|-|-|TRBV4-3
CGRSRQPQHF
TGCGGACGGTCAAGACAGCCCCAGCATTTT
>TRBJ2-7|many|TRBD1|TRBV18
CASSPGQGSYEQYF
TGTGCCAGCTCACCGGGACAGGGGTCCTATGAGCAGTACTTC
>TRBJ2-1|few|TRBD2|TRBV3-1
CASSQPLAGGLNEQFF
TGTGCCAGCAGCCAGCCCCTAGCGGGGGGTCTGAATGAGCAGTTCTTC
>TRBJ2-7|few|TRBD1|TRBV7-2
CASSHRDRRYEQYF
TGTGCCAGCAGCCACCGGGACAGAAGGTACGAGCAGTACTTC
>TRBJ2-1|-|TRBD2|TRBV12-3/TRBV12-4
CASFPSGSIDNEQFF
TGTGCCAGTTTCCCTAGCGGGAGTATCGACAATGAGCAGTTCTTC
>TRBJ2-1|many|TRBD2|TRBV29-1
CSVEEPGLAESSYNEQFF
TGCAGCGTTGAAGAACCGGGACTAGCGGAAAGCTCCTACAATGAGCAGTTCTTC
>TRBJ1-1|-|TRBD1|TRBV19
CASNPQGAGTEAFF
TGTGCCAGTAACCCGCAGGGGGCGGGCACTGAAGCTTTCTTT
>TRBJ1-1|few|-|TRBV29-1
CSGRDGNTEAFF
TGCAGCGGTCGGGACGGGAACACTGAAGCTTTCTTT
>TRBJ1-1|few|TRBD1|TRBV6-4
CASSPQGITEAFF
TGTGCCAGCAGTCCACAGGGGATCACTGAAGCTTTCTTT
>TRBJ2-1|few|TRBD1|TRBV19
CASSTGTGGGQFF
TGTGCCAGTAGTACTGGGACAGGGGGAGGGCAGTTCTTC